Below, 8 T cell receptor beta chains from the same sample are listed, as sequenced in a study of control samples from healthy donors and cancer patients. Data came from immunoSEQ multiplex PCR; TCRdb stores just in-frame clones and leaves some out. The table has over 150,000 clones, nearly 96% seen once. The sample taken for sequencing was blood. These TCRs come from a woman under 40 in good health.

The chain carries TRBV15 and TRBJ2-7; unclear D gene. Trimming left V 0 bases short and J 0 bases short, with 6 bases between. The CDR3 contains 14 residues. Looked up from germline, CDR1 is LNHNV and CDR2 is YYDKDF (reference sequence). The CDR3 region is CATSREWSSYEQYF. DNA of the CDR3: TGTGCCACCAGCAGAGAGTGGAGCTCCTACGAGCAGTACTTC.

The CDR3 DNA reads TGTGCCAGTGCGGTTGGAGAGACCCAGTACTTC. As protein: CASAVGETQYF. V gene TRBV7-8 combines with J gene TRBJ2-5; D unclear. Trimming removed 9 bases from V and 4 bases from J, with 9 bases in between. CDR3 size: 11 residues. Germline CDR1 and CDR2: SGHVS and FQNEAQ.

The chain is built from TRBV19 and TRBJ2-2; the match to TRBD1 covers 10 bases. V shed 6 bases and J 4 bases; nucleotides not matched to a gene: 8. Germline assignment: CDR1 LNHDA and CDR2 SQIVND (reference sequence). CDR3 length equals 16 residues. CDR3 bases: TGTGCCAGTAGCCCAGAACGGACAGGGGGCACCGGGGAGCTGTTTTTT. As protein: CASSPERTGGTGELFF. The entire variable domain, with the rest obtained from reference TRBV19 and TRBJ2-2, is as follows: DGGITQSPKYLFRKEGQNVTLSCEQNLNHDAMYWYRQDPGQGLRLIYYSQIVNDFQKGDIAEGYSVSREKKESFPLTVTSAQKNPTAFYLCASSPERTGGTGELFFGEGSRLTVL.

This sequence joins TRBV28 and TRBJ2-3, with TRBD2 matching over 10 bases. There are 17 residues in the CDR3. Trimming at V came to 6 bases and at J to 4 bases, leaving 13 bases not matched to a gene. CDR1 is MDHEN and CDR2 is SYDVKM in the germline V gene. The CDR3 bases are TGTGCCAGCAGCAAACCTCGAAGCGGGGGGGTTTCAGATACGCAGTATTTT. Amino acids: CASSKPRSGGVSDTQYF.

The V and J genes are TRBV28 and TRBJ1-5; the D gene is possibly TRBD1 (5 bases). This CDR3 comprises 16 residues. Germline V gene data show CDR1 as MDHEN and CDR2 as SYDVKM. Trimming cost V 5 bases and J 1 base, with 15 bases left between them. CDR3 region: CASSPGTALSNQPQHF. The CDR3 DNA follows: TGTGCCAGCAGTCCCGGGACCGCTTTGAGCAATCAGCCCCAGCATTTT.

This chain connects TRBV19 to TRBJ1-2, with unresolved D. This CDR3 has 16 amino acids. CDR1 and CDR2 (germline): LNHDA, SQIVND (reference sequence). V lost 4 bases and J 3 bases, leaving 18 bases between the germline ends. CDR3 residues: CASSSTAVHPYYGYTF. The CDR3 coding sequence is TGTGCCAGTAGTAGCACGGCCGTTCACCCATACTATGGCTACACCTTC.

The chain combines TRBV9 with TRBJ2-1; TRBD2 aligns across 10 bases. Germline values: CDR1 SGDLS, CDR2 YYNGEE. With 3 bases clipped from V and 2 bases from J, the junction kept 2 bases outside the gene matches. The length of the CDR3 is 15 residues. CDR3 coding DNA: TGTGCCAGCAGCGCAACTAGCGGGGCCTACAATGAGCAGTTCTTC. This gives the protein CASSATSGAYNEQFF.

This CDR3 reads CASSIRGRNYGYTF. In nucleotides, the CDR3 is TGTGCCAGTAGTATAAGGGGCCGGAACTATGGCTACACCTTC. The rearrangement links TRBV19 to TRBJ1-2; D is perhaps TRBD1 (5 bases). The CDR3 loop spans 14 amino acids. Trimming shortened V by 2 bases and J by 2 bases, and 9 bases separated the two germline ends. Germline V gene lookup returns CDR1 LNHDA and CDR2 SQIVND (reference sequence).